This T cell receptor beta chain originates from a study of CD8 T cells in Susac syndrome. Turning to the study itself: Blood was drawn from patients with Susac syndrome. At that point, they were therapy-naive, on corticosteroids, or on intravenous immunoglobulin alone.

From blood CD8+ and CD4+ T cells, TCR beta sequences were generated. Negative isolation was applied to CD8+ and CD4+ T cells, and FACS enrichment was applied to TEMRA cells. CDR3 length: 12 residues. Germline values: CDR1 SNHLY, CDR2 FYNNEI. V was pared by 7 bases and J by 1 base, with 7 bases between. It was with random hexamers that about 0.45 to 1 ug RNA was reverse transcribed. Each CDR3 protein is one row after TCRdb ran MiXCR on the immunoSEQ multiplex PCR reads. This table holds 170,000 or so distinct CDR3 sequences, about 96% found once. The TCR sequence derives from a human donor with Susac syndrome. The source material was CD4+ T cells from PBMCs. This sequence joins TRBV2 and TRBJ2-5; no definite D call. CDR3 nucleotide sequence: TGTGCCAGCACGTGGGCCCAAGAGACCCAGTACTTC. Translation: CASTWAQETQYF. The entire variable domain, with the rest obtained from reference TRBV2 and TRBJ2-5, is as follows: EPEVTQTPSHQVTQMGQEVILRCVPISNHLYFYWYRQILGQKVEFLVSFYNNEISEKSEIFDDQFSVERPDGSNFTLKIRSTKLEDSAMYFCASTWAQETQYFGPGTRLLVL.